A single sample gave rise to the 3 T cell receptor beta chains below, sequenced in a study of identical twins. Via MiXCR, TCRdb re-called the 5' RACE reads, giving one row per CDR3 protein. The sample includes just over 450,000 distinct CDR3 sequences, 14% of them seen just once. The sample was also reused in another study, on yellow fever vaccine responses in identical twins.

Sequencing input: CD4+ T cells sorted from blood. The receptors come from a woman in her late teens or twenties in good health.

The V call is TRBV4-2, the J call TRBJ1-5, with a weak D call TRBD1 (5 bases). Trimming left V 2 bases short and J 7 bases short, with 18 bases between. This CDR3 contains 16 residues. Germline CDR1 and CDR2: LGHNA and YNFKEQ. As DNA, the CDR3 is TGTGCCAGCAGCCAAAACCGGGGTGGGGCTAGGCAGCCCCAGCATTTT. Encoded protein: CASSQNRGGARQPQHF.

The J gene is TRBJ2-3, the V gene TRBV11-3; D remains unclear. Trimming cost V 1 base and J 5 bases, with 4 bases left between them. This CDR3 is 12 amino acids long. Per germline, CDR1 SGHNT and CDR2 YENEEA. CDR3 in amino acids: CASSLVQDTQYF. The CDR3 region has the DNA TGTGCCAGCAGCTTAGTTCAAGATACGCAGTATTTT.

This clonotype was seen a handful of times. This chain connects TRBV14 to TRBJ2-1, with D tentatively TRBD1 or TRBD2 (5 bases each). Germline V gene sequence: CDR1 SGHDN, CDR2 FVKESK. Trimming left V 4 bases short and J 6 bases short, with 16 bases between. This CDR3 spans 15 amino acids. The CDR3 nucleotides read TGTGCCAGCAGCCGATGGGGACCCACCGGCAATGAGCAGTTCTTC. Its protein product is CASSRWGPTGNEQFF.